This TCR beta chain was sequenced for a study of blood T cell repertoires in COVID-19. About the research overall: From T cells, B-cell-depleted T cells, or PBMCs came the material, which was cDNA or gDNA.

In the study's own analysis: Amplified reference gene primers provided the basis for estimating nucleated cell counts. Only in-frame clones appear in the TCRdb table, and some are missing; sequencing was by immunoSEQ multiplex PCR. V and J calls and clone size are given by that table; D and trimming were obtained from the DNA. The sample lists about 260,000 clones, about nine tenths occurring once. This CDR3 is 14 amino acids long. After removal of 9 bases from V and 5 bases from J, the junction contained 8 bases not matched to a gene. Germline lookup yields CDR1 KGHDR and CDR2 SFDVKD. In assigning cohorts, the study relied on participant-reported clinical history.

The chain joins TRBV24-1 to TRBJ2-5; 10 bases align to TRBD2. Specimen: PBMCs or T cells enriched from blood (not recorded which). The origin of this receptor is a woman in her twenties or thirties with acute COVID-19. CDR3 coding DNA: TGTGCCACCGCTAGCGGGAGTGAGAGTGAGACCCAGTACTTC. Its protein is CATASGSESETQYF.